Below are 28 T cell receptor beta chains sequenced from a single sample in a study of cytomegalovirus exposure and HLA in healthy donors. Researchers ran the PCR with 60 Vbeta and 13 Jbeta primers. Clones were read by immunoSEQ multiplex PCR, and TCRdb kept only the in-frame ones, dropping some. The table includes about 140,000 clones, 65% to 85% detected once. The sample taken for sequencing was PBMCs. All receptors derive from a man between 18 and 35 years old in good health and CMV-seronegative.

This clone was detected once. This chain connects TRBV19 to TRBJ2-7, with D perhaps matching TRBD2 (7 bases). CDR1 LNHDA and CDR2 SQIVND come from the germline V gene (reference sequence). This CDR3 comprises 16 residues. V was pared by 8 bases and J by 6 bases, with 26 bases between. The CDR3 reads CASSPDRGGGLGEQYF. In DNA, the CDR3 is TGTGCCAGTTCCCCGGACAGAGGGGGAGGGCTCGGCGAGCAGTACTTC. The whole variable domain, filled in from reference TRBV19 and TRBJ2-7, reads DGGITQSPKYLFRKEGQNVTLSCEQNLNHDAMYWYRQDPGQGLRLIYYSQIVNDFQKGDIAEGYSVSREKKESFPLTVTSAQKNPTAFYLCASSPDRGGGLGEQYFGPGTRLTVT.

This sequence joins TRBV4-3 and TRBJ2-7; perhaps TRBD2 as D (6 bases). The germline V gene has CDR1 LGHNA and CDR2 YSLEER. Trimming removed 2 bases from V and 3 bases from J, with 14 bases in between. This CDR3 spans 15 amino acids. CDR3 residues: CASSQTHAGGYEQYF. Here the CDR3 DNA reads TGCGCCAGCAGCCAAACTCATGCCGGGGGCTACGAGCAGTACTTC.

DNA of the CDR3: TGTGCCAGCAGCCAGCGGACAGGGGGCTTGGAGACCCAGTACTTC. Protein product: CASSQRTGGLETQYF. The J gene is TRBJ2-5, the V gene TRBV27; 11 positions match TRBD1. The V segment lost 6 bases and the J segment 5 bases; nucleotides outside the gene matches: 8. CDR1 and CDR2 (germline): MNHEY, SMNVEV (reference sequence). The CDR3 length is 15 residues.

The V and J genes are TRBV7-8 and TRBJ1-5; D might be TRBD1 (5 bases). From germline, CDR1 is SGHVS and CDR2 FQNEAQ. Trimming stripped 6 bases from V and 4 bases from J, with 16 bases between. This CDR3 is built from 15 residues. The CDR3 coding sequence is TGTGCCAGCAGGGAAGGGGCGGCTCGTAATCAGCCCCAGCATTTT. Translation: CASREGAARNQPQHF. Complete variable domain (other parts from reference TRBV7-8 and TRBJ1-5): GAGVSQSPRYKVAKRGQDVALRCDPISGHVSLFWYQQALGQGPEFLTYFQNEAQLDKSGLPSDRFFAERPEGSVSTLKIQRTQQEDSAVYLCASREGAARNQPQHFGDGTRLSIL.

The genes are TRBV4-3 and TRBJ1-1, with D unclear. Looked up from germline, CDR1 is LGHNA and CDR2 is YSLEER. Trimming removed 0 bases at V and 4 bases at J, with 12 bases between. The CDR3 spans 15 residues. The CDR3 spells CASSQDFRESTEAFF. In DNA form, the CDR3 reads TGCGCCAGCAGCCAAGATTTCCGGGAGAGCACTGAAGCTTTCTTT.

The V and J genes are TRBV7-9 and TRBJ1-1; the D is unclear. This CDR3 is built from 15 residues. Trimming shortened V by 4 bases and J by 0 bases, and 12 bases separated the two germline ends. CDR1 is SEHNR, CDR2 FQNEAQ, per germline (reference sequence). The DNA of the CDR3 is TGTGCCAGCAGCTCGTCCGGAGGGATGAACACTGAAGCTTTCTTT. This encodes CASSSSGGMNTEAFF. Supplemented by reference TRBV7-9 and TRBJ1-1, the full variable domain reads DTGVSQNPRHKITKRGQNVTFRCDPISEHNRLYWYRQTLGQGPEFLTYFQNEAQLEKSRLLSDRFSAERPKGSFSTLEIQRTEQGDSAMYLCASSSSGGMNTEAFFGQGTRLTVV.

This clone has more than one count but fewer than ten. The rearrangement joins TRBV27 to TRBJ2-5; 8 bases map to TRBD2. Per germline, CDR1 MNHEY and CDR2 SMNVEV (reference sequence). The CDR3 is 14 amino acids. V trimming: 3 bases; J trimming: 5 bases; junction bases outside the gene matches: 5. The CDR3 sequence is CASSLRGDWETQYF. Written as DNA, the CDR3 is TGTGCCAGCAGTTTGCGGGGGGATTGGGAGACCCAGTACTTC.

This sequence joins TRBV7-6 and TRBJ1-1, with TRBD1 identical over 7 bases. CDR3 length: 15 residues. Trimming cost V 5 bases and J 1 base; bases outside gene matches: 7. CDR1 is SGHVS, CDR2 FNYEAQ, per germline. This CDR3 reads CASSPKRQGNTEAFF. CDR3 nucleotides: TGTGCCAGCAGCCCCAAGAGACAGGGGAACACTGAAGCTTTCTTT.

DNA for the CDR3: TGTGCCTGGAGTACCAAACAGGGAACTAGGGACGAGCAGTACTTC. Protein product: CAWSTKQGTRDEQYF. The rearrangement links TRBV30 to TRBJ2-7; TRBD1 might be the D (6 bases). There are 15 residues in the CDR3. Per the germline V gene, CDR1 is GTSNPN and CDR2 is SVGIG (reference sequence). Trimming took off 2 bases at V and 5 bases at J, with 19 bases between the two ends.

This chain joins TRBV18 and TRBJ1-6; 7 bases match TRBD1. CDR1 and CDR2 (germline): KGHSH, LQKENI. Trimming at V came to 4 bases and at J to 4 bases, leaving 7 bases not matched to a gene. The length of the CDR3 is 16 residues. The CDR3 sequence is CASSLKRDSYNSPLHF. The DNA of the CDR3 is TGTGCCAGCTCACTCAAACGGGACAGTTATAATTCACCCCTCCACTTT.

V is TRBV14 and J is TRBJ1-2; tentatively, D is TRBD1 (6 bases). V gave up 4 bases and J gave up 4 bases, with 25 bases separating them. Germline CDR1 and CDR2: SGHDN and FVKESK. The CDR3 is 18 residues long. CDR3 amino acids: CASSPTHSGPRRGYGYTF. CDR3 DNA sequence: TGTGCCAGCAGCCCCACACATTCGGGCCCCCGCAGGGGCTATGGCTACACCTTC.

The chain's CDR3 is CSVTGTGGTYEQYF. CDR3 bases: TGCAGCGTGACCGGGACAGGGGGAACCTACGAGCAGTACTTC. The V call is TRBV29-1, the J call TRBJ2-7; 11 bases fit TRBD1. The CDR3 runs to 14 residues. V was pared by 6 bases and J by 2 bases, with 6 bases of the junction left unmatched. Germline V CDR1 and CDR2: SQVTM, ANQGSEA.

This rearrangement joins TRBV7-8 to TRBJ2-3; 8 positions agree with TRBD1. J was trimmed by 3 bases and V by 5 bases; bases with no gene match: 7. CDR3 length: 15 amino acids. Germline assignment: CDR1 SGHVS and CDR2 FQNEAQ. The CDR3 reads CASSLGQGVTDTQYF. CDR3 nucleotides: TGTGCCAGCAGCCTCGGACAGGGTGTTACAGATACGCAGTATTTT.

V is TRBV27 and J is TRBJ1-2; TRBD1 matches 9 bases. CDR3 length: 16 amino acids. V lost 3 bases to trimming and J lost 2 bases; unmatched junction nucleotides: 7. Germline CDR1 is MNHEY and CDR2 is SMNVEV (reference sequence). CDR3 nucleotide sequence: TGTGCCAGCAGTTTCTTCGGGACAGGGAGGAACTATGGCTACACCTTC. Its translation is CASSFFGTGRNYGYTF.

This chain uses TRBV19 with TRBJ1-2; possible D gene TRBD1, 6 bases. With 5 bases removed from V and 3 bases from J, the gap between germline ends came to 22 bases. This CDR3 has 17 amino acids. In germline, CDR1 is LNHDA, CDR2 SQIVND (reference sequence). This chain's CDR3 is CASSPLRDTPLDYGYTF. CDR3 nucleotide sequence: TGTGCCAGTAGTCCTCTCCGGGACACTCCCTTGGACTATGGCTACACCTTC.

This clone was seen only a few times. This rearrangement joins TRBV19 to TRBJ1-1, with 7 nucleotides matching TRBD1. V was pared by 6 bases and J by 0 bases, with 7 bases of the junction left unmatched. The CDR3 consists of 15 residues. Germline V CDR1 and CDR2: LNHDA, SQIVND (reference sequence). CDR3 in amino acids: CASSPQGQLNTEAFF. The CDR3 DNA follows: TGTGCCAGTAGCCCCCAGGGACAGTTGAACACTGAAGCTTTCTTT.

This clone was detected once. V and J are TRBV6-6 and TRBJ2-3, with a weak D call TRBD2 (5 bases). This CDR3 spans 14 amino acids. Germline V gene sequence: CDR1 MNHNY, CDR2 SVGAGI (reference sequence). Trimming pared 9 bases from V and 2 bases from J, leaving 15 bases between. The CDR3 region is CASTRGPNTDTQYF. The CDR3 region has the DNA TGTGCCAGTACGAGAGGGCCGAACACAGATACGCAGTATTTT.

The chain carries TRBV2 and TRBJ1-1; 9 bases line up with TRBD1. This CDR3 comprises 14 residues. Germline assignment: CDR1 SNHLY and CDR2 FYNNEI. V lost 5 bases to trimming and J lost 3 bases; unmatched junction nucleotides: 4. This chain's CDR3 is CASSNRGRDTEAFF. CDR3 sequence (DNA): TGTGCCAGCAGTAACAGGGGGCGGGACACTGAAGCTTTCTTT.

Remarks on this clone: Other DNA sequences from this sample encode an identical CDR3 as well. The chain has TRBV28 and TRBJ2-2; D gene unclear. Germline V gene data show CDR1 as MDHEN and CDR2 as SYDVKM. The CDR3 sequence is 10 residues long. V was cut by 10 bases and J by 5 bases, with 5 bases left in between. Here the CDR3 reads CATSTGELFF. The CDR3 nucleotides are TGTGCCACCTCGACCGGGGAGCTGTTTTTT.

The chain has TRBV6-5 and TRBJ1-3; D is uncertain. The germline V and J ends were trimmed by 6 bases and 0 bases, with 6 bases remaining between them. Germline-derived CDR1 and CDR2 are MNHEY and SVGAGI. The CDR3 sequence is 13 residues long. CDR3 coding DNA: TGTGCCAGCAGGGCCATCTCTGGAAACACCATATATTTT. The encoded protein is CASRAISGNTIYF.

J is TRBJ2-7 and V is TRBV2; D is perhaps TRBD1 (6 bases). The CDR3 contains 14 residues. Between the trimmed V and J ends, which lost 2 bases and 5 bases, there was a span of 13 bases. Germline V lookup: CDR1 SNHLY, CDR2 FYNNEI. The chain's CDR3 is CASSETGQPHEQYF. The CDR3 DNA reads TGTGCCAGCAGTGAAACAGGACAGCCGCACGAGCAGTACTTC.

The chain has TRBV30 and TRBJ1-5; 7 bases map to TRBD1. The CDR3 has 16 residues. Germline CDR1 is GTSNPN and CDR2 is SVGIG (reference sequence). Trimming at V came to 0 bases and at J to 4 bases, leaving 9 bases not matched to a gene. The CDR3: CAWSVHCQGVNQPQHF. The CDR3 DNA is TGTGCCTGGAGTGTACATTGTCAGGGGGTAAATCAGCCCCAGCATTTT.

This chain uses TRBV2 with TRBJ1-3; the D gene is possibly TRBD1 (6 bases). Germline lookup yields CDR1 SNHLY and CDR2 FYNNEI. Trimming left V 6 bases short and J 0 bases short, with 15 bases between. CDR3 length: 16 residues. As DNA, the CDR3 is TGTGCCAGCAGGGGCCCCGGGACAACCTCTGGAAACACCATATATTTT. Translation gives CASRGPGTTSGNTIYF.

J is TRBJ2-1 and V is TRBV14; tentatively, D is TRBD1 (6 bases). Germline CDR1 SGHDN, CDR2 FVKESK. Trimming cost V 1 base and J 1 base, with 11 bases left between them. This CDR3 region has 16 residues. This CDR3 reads CASSQAVQGSYNEQFF. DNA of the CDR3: TGTGCCAGCAGCCAAGCGGTACAGGGTTCCTACAATGAGCAGTTCTTC.

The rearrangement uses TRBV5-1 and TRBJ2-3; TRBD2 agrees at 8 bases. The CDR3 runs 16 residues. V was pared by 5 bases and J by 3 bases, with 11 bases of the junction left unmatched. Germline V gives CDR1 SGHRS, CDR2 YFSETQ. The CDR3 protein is CASSLDGGAGTDTQYF. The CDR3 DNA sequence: TGCGCCAGCAGTCTGGACGGGGGGGCCGGAACAGATACGCAGTATTTT.

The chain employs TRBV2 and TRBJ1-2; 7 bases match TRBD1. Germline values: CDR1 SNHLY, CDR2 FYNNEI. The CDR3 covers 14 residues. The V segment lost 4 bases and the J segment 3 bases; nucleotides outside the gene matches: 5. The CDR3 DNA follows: TGTGCCAGCAGTGCGCCCGGGACAGACTATGGCTACACCTTC. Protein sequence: CASSAPGTDYGYTF.

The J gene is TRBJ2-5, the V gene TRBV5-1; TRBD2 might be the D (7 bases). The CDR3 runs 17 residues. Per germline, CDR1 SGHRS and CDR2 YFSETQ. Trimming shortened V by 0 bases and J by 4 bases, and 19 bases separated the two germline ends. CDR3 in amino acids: CASSLAGRGASRETQYF. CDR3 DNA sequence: TGCGCCAGCAGCTTGGCCGGACGGGGGGCGTCCAGAGAGACCCAGTACTTC.

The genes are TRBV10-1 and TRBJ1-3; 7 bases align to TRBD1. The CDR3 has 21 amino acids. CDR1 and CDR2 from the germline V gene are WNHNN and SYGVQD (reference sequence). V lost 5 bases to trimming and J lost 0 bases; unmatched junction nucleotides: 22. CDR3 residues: CASSNLTSGTVPPLSGNTIYF. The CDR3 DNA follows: TGCGCCAGCAGTAACCTAACCTCCGGGACAGTCCCCCCTCTCTCTGGAAACACCATATATTTT.